Listed here is a single TCR beta chain. The germline V gene encodes CDR1 MGHRA and CDR2 YSYEKL. V lost 4 bases and J 5 bases, leaving 15 bases between the germline ends. The CDR3 has 15 amino acids. Data came from immunoSEQ multiplex PCR; TCRdb stores just in-frame clones and leaves some out. This table has 150,000 to 200,000 clones, approximately 84% appearing once. These data belong to a study of blood T cell repertoires in COVID-19. The TCR comes from a man aged 45 to 65 who had recovered from COVID-19. Sequencing input: PBMCs or T cells enriched from blood (not recorded which). The rearrangement uses TRBV4-1 and TRBJ2-1; weak D call: TRBD2 (7 bases). CDR3 DNA: TGCGCCAGCAGCCGGCAACAGGGAGGGGACAATGAGCAGTTCTTC. Translation: CASSRQQGGDNEQFF.